This entry concerns a single T cell receptor beta chain. Its antigen is unidentified. Clones were sequenced by immunoSEQ multiplex PCR, and TCRdb holds only the in-frame ones, with some missing. In the table there are some 480,000 clones, roughly 85% of which are singletons. The data were taken from a study of Ad26.COV2.S vaccination and SARS-CoV-2 variants. Background on the study: Of the COV1001 trial arms, the Ad26.COV2.S arm included the donor. Ad26.COV2.S shots went into the muscle once or twice, 56 days apart. Study-level results: Vaccine recipients and placebo recipients showed similar non-spike TCR breadth.

Treatment: some 19 received Ad26.COV2.S at low or high dose, single or two shots; roughly five received placebo; per-sample allocation not given. Day 63 following the first vaccine or placebo injection was when the samples were taken. The CDR3 spans 15 residues. CDR1 is MNHNY, CDR2 SVGAGI, per germline (reference sequence). The V and J ends lost 0 bases and 2 bases, in that order; junction bases with no gene match: 1. This chain joins TRBV6-6 and TRBJ1-2, with 9 bases fitting TRBD1. The sample here was peripheral blood, taken in a trial of Ad26.COV2.S vaccine versus placebo. This sequence originates from a person aged 18-65 years who received the Ad26.COV2.S COVID-19 vaccine or a placebo. CDR3 nucleotides: TGTGCCAGCAGTTACTCCGGGACAGGGAACTATGGCTACACCTTC. Protein: CASSYSGTGNYGYTF.